These 13 T cell receptor beta chains share one sample of origin, sequenced in a study of T cells after yellow fever vaccination. TCRdb called the 5' RACE reads again in MiXCR, with one record for every CDR3 protein. The sample contains around 350,000 distinct CDR3 sequences, approximately 10% of which appear only once. Sequencing used PBMCs, obtained on the day of the first yellow fever vaccination. The receptors were sampled from a man between 18 and 35 years old who received the YFV17D yellow fever vaccine.

The rearrangement links TRBV6-1 to TRBJ2-3; D is undetermined. The CDR3 length is 15 residues. The V and J ends lost 7 bases and 9 bases respectively, with 23 bases between them. CDR1 and CDR2 from the germline V gene are MNHNS and SASEGT. For the CDR3, the DNA is TGTGCCAGCATCCGTAATCGCACTGTTACCGAGACGCAGTATTTT. Its translation: CASIRNRTVTETQYF.

The table lists this clonotype with a few counts. The rearrangement uses TRBV7-2 and TRBJ1-2, with 7 bases that match TRBD1. The CDR3 runs 15 residues. Germline V lookup: CDR1 SGHTA, CDR2 FQGNSA. With 5 bases clipped from V and 1 base from J, the junction kept 7 bases outside the gene matches. The CDR3 nucleotides are TGTGCCAGCAGCACTCGACAGGGCGGTAACTATGGCTACACCTTC. The encoded protein is CASSTRQGGNYGYTF.

The rearrangement links TRBV5-1 to TRBJ2-3; D is unclear. V was cut by 8 bases and J by 1 base, with 20 bases left in between. This CDR3 has 16 residues. Germline V gives CDR1 SGHRS, CDR2 YFSETQ. The chain's CDR3 is CASSRPAQSGTDTQYF. The CDR3 nucleotides are TGCGCCAGTAGCCGACCGGCCCAAAGCGGCACAGATACGCAGTATTTT.

This clonotype was detected a few times. This chain links TRBV5-1 with TRBJ1-1; TRBD1 might be the D (6 bases). The CDR3 covers 15 residues. From germline, CDR1 is SGHRS and CDR2 YFSETQ. Trimming cost V 1 base and J 1 base, with 11 bases left between them. Written as DNA, the CDR3 is TGCGCCAGCAGCTTGCTCGGGGGCGCGAACACTGAAGCTTTCTTT. Its protein product is CASSLLGGANTEAFF.

This chain connects TRBV20-1 to TRBJ2-2, with D uncertain. The CDR3 runs 15 residues. CDR1 DFQATT and CDR2 SNEGSKA come from the germline V gene (reference sequence). The V gene lost 3 bases and the J gene lost 3 bases, with 14 bases spanning the gap. The chain's CDR3 is CSASMTALDTGELFF. CDR3 in DNA: TGCAGTGCTAGTATGACGGCGCTGGACACCGGGGAGCTGTTTTTT.

This clonotype was observed a handful of times. The V and J genes are TRBV12-3 or TRBV12-4 and TRBJ2-4; no reliable D call. The length of the CDR3 is 15 residues. V was clipped by 5 bases and J by 0 bases, with 11 bases between them. The CDR3 sequence is CASSPSTEAKNIQYF. The CDR3 DNA is TGTGCCAGCAGTCCCTCAACGGAAGCCAAAAACATTCAGTACTTC.

This rearrangement joins TRBV6-5 to TRBJ2-1, with D tentatively TRBD2 (7 bases). With 2 bases removed from V and 5 bases from J, the gap between germline ends came to 10 bases. The CDR3 runs to 14 residues. The germline gives CDR1 MNHEY, CDR2 SVGAGI. The CDR3 region is CASSYRGGHNEQFF. CDR3 nucleotides: TGTGCCAGCAGTTACAGGGGGGGACACAATGAGCAGTTCTTC.

CDR3 nucleotides: TGTGCCAGCAGCGTTAGCGGGGGGACGAACACCGGGGAGCTGTTTTTT. Translation gives CASSVSGGTNTGELFF. The chain carries TRBV9 and TRBJ2-2; 10 positions match TRBD2. Per the germline V gene, CDR1 is SGDLS and CDR2 is YYNGEE. The CDR3 loop spans 16 amino acids. Trimming removed 2 bases from V and 0 bases from J; junction bases left unmatched: 1.

The rearrangement joins TRBV29-1 to TRBJ2-2; D unresolved. The CDR3 runs 11 residues. Germline assignment: CDR1 SQVTM and CDR2 ANQGSEA. V was cut by 8 bases and J by 3 bases, with 7 bases left in between. The DNA for the CDR3 is TGCAGCTACCGAGACACCGGGGAGCTGTTTTTT. This translates into CSYRDTGELFF.

The CDR3 reads CASSLIGTYEQYV. The CDR3 DNA reads TGTGCCAGCAGCTTGATAGGGACCTACGAGCAGTACGTC. J is TRBJ2-7 and V is TRBV7-2, with no clear D. This CDR3 region has 13 residues. Germline lookup yields CDR1 SGHTA and CDR2 FQGNSA. Trimming pared 3 bases from V and 2 bases from J, leaving 8 bases between.

This clonotype occurred a few times. The rearrangement links TRBV9 to TRBJ2-5; 9 nucleotides align to TRBD1. V shed 3 bases, J shed 5 bases, and the junction held 11 bases outside the gene matches. The CDR3 is 16 residues long. CDR1 SGDLS and CDR2 YYNGEE come from the germline V gene. The CDR3 DNA follows: TGTGCCAGCAGCGGAGGGACAGGGCCTTTGTTGGAGACCCAGTACTTC. Translating it yields CASSGGTGPLLETQYF.

The chain employs TRBV27 and TRBJ1-6; D uncertain. Trimming stripped 4 bases from V and 4 bases from J, with 11 bases between. CDR3 size: 15 residues. The germline gives CDR1 MNHEY, CDR2 SMNVEV (reference sequence). The CDR3, as DNA: TGTGCCAGCAGTTCTTACGGGTCGTATAATTCACCCCTCCACTTT. Amino acid sequence: CASSSYGSYNSPLHF.

There are many counts of this clonotype. This chain joins TRBV7-2 and TRBJ1-6; 8 bases align to TRBD1. The CDR3 has 17 amino acids. Germline loops: CDR1 SGHTA, CDR2 FQGNSA. J gave up 7 bases and V 7 bases, and 15 bases lay outside the gene matches. CDR3 coding DNA: TGTGCCAGCAACATCTCACACAGAGGGACAGGCAATTCACCCCTCCACTTT. This gives the protein CASNISHRGTGNSPLHF.